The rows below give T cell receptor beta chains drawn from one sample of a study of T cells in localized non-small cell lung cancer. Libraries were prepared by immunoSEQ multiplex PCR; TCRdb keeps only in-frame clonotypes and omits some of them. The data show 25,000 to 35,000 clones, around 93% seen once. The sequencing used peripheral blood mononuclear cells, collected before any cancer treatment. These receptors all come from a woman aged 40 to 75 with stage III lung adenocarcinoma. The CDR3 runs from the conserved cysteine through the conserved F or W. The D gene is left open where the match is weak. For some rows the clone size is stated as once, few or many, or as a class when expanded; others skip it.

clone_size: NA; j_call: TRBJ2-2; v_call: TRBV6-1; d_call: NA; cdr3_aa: CASSEEGGASGELFF; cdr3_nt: TGTGCCAGCAGTGAAGAGGGGGGGGCGTCCGGGGAGCTGTTTTTT
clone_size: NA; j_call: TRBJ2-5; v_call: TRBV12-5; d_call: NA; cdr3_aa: CASGQGLPQETQYF; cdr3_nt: TGTGCTAGTGGACAGGGTTTACCCCAAGAGACCCAGTACTTC
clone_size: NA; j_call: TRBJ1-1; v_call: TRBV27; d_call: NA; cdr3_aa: CASRRRQDMNTEAFF; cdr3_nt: TGTGCCAGCAGGCGCAGACAGGACATGAACACTGAAGCTTTCTTT
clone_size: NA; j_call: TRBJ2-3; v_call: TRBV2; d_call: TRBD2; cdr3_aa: CASRLTSGTDTQYF; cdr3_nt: TGTGCCAGCAGGCTGACTAGCGGGACTGATACGCAGTATTTT
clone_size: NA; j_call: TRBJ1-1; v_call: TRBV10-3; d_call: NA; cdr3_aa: CATGGQGNTEAFF; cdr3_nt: TGTGCCACCGGAGGGCAGGGAAACACTGAAGCTTTCTTT
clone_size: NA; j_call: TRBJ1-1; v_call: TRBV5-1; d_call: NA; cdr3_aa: CASSNDRSYTNTEAFF; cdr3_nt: TGCGCCAGCAGCAACGACAGGTCTTATACGAACACTGAAGCTTTCTTT
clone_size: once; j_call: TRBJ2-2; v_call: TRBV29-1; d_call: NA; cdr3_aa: CSVGSGTGELFF; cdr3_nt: TGCAGCGTTGGTTCGGGGACCGGGGAGCTGTTTTTT
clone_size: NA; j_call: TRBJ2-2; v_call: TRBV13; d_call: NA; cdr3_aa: CASSQPGHLNTGELFF; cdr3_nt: TGTGCCAGCAGCCAGCCGGGACACCTGAACACCGGGGAGCTGTTTTTT
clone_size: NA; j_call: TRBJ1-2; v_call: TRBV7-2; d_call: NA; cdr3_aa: CASSPRQGRNYGYTF; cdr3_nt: TGCGCCAGCAGCCCCCGGCAGGGGAGGAACTATGGCTACACCTTC
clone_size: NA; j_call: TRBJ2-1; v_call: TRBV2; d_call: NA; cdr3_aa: CASSEGLTSYNEQFF; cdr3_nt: TGTGCCAGCAGTGAAGGACTAACGTCCTACAATGAGCAGTTCTTC
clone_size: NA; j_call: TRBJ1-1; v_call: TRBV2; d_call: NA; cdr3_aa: CASSTQTGRAEAFF; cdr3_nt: TGTGCCAGCAGTACACAGACTGGGAGGGCTGAAGCTTTCTTT
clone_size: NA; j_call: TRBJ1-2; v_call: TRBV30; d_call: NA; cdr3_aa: CAWSVLRGGGYTF; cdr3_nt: TGTGCCTGGAGTGTACTCCGAGGGGGTGGCTACACCTTC
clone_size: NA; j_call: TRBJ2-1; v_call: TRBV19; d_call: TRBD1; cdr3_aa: CASSVRQGSYNEQFF; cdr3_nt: TGTGCCAGTAGTGTACGACAGGGCTCCTACAATGAGCAGTTCTTC
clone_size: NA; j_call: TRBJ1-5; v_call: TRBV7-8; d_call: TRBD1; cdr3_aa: CASSRAGTGPALNQPQHF; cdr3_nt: TGTGCCAGCAGCCGTGCCGGGACAGGGCCCGCACTCAATCAGCCCCAGCATTTT
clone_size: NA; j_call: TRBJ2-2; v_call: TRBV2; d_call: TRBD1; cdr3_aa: CASRTDRGANTGELFF; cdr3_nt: TGTGCCAGCAGGACGGACAGGGGGGCGAACACCGGGGAGCTGTTTTTT
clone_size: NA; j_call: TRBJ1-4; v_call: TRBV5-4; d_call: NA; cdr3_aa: CASSSGGFREKLFF; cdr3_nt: TGTGCCAGCAGCTCGGGTGGATTTAGGGAAAAACTGTTTTTT
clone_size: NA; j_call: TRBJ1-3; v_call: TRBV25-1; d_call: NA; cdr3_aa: CASSEFKTTSGNTIYF; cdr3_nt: TGTGCCAGCAGTGAATTTAAGACCACCTCTGGAAACACCATATATTTT
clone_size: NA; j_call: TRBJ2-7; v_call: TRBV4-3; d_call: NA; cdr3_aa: CASSQAQGEYEQYF; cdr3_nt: TGCGCCAGCAGCCAAGCACAGGGTGAATACGAGCAGTACTTC
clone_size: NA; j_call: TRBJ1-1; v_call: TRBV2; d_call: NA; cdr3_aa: CASSERQNTEAFF; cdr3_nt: TGTGCCAGCAGTGAACGGCAGAACACTGAAGCTTTCTTT
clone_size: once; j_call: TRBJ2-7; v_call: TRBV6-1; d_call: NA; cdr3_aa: CASSEAGPGEGYEQYF; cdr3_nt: TGTGCCAGCAGTGAAGCGGGCCCGGGTGAGGGCTACGAGCAGTACTTC
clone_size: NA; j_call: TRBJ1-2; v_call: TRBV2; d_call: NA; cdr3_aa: CASSVRGDYGYTF; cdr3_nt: TGTGCCAGCAGTGTTCGAGGGGACTATGGCTACACCTTC
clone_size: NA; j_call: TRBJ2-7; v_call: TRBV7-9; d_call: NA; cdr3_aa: CAIPIQGNYEQYF; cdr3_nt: TGTGCCATCCCGATACAGGGTAACTACGAGCAGTACTTC
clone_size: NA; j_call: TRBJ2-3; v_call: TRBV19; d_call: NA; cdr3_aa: CASSIRRGGTDTQYF; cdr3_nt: TGTGCCAGTAGTATTCGTAGGGGAGGCACAGATACGCAGTATTTT
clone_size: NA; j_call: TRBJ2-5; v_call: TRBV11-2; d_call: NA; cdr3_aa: CASSLDRGETQYF; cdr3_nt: TGTGCCAGCAGCTTAGATCGAGGAGAGACCCAGTACTTC
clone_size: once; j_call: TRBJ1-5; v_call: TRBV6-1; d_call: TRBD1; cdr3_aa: CASSLTGGGNQPQHF; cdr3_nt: TGTGCCAGCAGCCTGACAGGGGGCGGCAATCAGCCCCAGCATTTT
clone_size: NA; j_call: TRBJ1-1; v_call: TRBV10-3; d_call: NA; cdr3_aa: CAISDRDRRPNTEAFF; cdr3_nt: TGTGCCATCAGTGATAGGGACCGAAGACCCAACACTGAAGCTTTCTTT
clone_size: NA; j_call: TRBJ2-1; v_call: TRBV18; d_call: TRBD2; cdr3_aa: CASSSGLAVYNEQFF; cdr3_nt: TGTGCCAGCTCATCAGGACTAGCGGTATACAATGAGCAGTTCTTC
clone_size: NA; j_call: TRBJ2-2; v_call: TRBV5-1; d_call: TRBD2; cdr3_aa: CASSLALAWTGELFF; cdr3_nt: TGCGCCAGCAGCTTGGCACTAGCGTGGACCGGGGAGCTGTTTTTT
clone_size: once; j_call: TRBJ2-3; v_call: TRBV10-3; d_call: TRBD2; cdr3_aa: CAISESTGLGTDTQYF; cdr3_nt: TGTGCCATCAGTGAGTCGACGGGACTAGGCACAGATACGCAGTATTTT
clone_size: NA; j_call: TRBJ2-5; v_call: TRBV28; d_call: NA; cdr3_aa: CASRMGGARETQYF; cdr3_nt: TGTGCCAGCAGAATGGGGGGCGCACGAGAGACCCAGTACTTC
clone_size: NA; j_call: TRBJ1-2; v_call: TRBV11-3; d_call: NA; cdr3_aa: CASSLGGTGNYGYTF; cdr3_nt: TGTGCCAGCAGCTTAGGCGGGACGGGGAACTATGGCTACACCTTC
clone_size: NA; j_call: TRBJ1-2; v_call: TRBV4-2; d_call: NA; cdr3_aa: CASSHLREFGYTF; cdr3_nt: TGTGCCAGCAGCCACCTCCGGGAATTCGGCTACACCTTC
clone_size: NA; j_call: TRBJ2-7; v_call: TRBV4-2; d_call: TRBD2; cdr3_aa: CASSQGRASGSLYEQYF; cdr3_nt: TGTGCCAGCAGCCAAGGTCGGGCTAGCGGGAGTCTCTACGAGCAGTACTTC
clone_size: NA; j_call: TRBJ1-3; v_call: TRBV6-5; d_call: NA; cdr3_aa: CASGSRSSSGNTIYF; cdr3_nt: TGTGCCAGCGGTAGCCGGTCCAGCTCTGGAAACACCATATATTTT
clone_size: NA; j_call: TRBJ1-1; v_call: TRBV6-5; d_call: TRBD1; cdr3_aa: CASSTLRGTEAFF; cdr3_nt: TGTGCCAGCAGTACCCTCAGGGGGACTGAAGCTTTCTTT
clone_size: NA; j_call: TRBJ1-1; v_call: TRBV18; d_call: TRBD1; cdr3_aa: CASGGQDNTEAFF; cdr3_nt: TGTGCCAGCGGGGGACAGGACAACACTGAAGCTTTCTTT
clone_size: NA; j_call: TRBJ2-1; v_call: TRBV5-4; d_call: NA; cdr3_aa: CASSFQVGLYNEQFF; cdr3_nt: TGTGCCAGCAGCTTCCAGGTGGGCCTATACAATGAGCAGTTCTTC
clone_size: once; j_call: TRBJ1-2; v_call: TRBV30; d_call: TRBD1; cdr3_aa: CAWSHDRGNYGYTF; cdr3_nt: TGTGCCTGGAGTCATGACAGGGGGAACTATGGCTACACCTTC
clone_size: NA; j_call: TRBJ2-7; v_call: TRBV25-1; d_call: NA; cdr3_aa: CASSERSGLPYEQYF; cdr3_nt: TGTGCCAGCAGTGAAAGAAGCGGCTTGCCCTACGAGCAGTACTTC
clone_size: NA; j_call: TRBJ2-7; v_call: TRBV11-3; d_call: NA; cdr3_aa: CASSSSSVPAYEQYF; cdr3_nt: TGTGCCAGCAGCTCCTCCTCGGTCCCGGCCTACGAGCAGTACTTC
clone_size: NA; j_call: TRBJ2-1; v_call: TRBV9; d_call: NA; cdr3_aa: CASSANPTRSRNNEQFF; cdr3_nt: TGTGCCAGCAGCGCCAACCCGACTAGGAGTCGGAACAATGAGCAGTTCTTC
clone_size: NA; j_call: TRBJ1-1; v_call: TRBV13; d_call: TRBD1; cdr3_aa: CASTSWEDRGRVDTEAFF; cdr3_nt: TGTGCCAGCACTAGCTGGGAGGACAGGGGGCGAGTAGACACTGAAGCTTTCTTT
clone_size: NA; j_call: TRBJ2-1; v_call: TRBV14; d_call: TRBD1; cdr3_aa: CASSQRQGSGNEQFF; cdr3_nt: TGTGCCAGCAGCCAAAGACAGGGCTCGGGCAATGAGCAGTTCTTC
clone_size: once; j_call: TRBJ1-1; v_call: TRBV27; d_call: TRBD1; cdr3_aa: CASSLQGGSSTEAFF; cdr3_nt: TGTGCCAGCAGTTTACAGGGGGGTAGTAGCACTGAAGCTTTCTTT
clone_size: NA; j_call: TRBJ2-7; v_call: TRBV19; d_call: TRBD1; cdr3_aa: CASSISRGQPYEQYF; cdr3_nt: TGTGCCAGTAGTATCTCCAGGGGGCAACCCTACGAGCAGTACTTC
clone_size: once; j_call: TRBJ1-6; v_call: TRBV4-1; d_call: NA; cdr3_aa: CASSHIPGIVFRVGNSPLHF; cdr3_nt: TGCGCCAGCAGCCATATACCCGGGATCGTATTTCGGGTGGGAAATTCACCCCTCCACTTT
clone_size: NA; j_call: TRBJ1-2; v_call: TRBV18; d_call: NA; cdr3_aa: CASSAEQAIYGYTF; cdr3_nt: TGTGCCAGCTCGGCGGAACAGGCGATCTATGGCTACACCTTC
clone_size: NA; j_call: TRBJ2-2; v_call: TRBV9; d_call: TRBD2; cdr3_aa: CASSVPGGQDTGELFF; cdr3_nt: TGTGCCAGCAGCGTGCCGGGGGGTCAGGACACCGGGGAGCTGTTTTTT
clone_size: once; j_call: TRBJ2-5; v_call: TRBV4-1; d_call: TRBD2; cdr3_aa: CASSQGTRTETQYF; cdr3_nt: TGCGCCAGCAGCCAGGGGACTAGAACTGAGACCCAGTACTTC
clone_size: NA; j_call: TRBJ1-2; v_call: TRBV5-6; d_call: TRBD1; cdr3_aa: CASSDTGGNGYTF; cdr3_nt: TGTGCCAGCAGCGACACAGGGGGAAATGGCTACACCTTC
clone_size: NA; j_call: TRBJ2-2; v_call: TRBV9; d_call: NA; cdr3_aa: CASSVGRANTGELFF; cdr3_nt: TGTGCCAGCAGCGTAGGTCGGGCGAACACCGGGGAGCTGTTTTTT
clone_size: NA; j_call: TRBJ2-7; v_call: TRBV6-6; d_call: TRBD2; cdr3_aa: CASSLSGGSSYEQYF; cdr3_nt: TGTGCCAGCAGCCTTAGCGGGGGGAGCTCCTACGAGCAGTACTTC
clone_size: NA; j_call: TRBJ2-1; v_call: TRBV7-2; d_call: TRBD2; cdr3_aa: CASSLASAGSYNEQFF; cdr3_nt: TGTGCCAGCAGCTTAGCCTCAGCGGGGTCCTACAATGAGCAGTTCTTC
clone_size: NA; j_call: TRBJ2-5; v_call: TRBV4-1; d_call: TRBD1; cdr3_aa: CASSPGRDREETQYF; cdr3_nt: TGCGCCAGCAGCCCCGGGCGGGACAGGGAAGAGACCCAGTACTTC
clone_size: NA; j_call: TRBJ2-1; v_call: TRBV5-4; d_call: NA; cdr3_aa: CASSGSRGRQFF; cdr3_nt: TGTGCCAGCAGCGGTTCCAGGGGAAGGCAGTTCTTC
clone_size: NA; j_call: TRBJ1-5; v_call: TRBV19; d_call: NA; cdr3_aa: CASSPRGEGGQPQHF; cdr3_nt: TGTGCCAGTAGTCCTAGGGGCGAGGGAGGTCAGCCCCAGCATTTT
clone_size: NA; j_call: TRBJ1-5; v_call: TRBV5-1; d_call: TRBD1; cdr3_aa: CASSPGGQGASQPQHF; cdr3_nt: TGCGCCAGCAGCCCAGGCGGGCAGGGGGCGAGTCAGCCCCAGCATTTT
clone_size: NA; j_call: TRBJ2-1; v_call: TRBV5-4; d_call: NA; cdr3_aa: CASSLDPERDNEQFF; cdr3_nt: TGTGCCAGCAGCTTGGATCCGGAGAGGGACAATGAGCAGTTCTTC
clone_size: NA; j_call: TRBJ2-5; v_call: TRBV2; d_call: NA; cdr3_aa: CASSPSWNQETQYF; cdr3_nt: TGTGCCAGCAGCCCCTCCTGGAACCAAGAGACCCAGTACTTC